This entry features one T cell receptor beta chain sequence. The sample is drawn from a study of CD8 T cells in ankylosing spondylitis. This CDR3 has 14 amino acids. Germline lookup yields CDR1 DFQATT and CDR2 SNEGSKA (reference sequence). Trimming took 3 bases from V and 2 from J; bases not matched to a gene: 5. 5'-RACE, quantitative and with molecular barcodes, yielded the TCR beta libraries. TCRdb processed the 5' RACE reads anew with MiXCR; each CDR3 protein has one entry. The sample holds approximately 100,000 distinct CDR3 sequences, 24% seen once. The sample taken for sequencing was synovial fluid, either unsorted or a sorted T cell fraction (not recorded which). The chain is built from TRBV20-1 and TRBJ2-3; 7 bases map to TRBD2. The sequence was collected from a male donor with ankylosing spondylitis. The CDR3 DNA follows: TGCAGTGCTAGCCGGGACTACAACACAGATACGCAGTATTTT. Its translation is CSASRDYNTDTQYF.